The 26 T cell receptor beta chains listed next were all sequenced from one sample in a study of STAT5B mutations in CD4+ large granular lymphocyte leukemia. Here immunoSEQ multiplex PCR was the method, and the copy in TCRdb shows in-frame clones only, minus some. The sample holds about 30,000 clones; around 80% are singletons and the top ten take under 2.5%. The sample taken for sequencing was CD4+ T cells from blood buffy coats. All receptors derive from a human donor in good health.

CDR3 loop: CASSVTQGTGELFF. In DNA form, the CDR3 reads TGTGCCAGCAGTGTTACCCAGGGGACCGGGGAGCTGTTTTTT. This chain joins TRBV27 and TRBJ2-2, with a weak D call TRBD1 (6 bases). CDR3 length: 14 residues. Germline CDR1 is MNHEY and CDR2 is SMNVEV (reference sequence). With 5 bases removed from V and 5 bases from J, the gap between germline ends came to 12 bases.

This clone was seen a few times. The chain combines TRBV6-1 with TRBJ2-2; 9 positions agree with TRBD2. This CDR3 has 16 amino acids. Trimming removed 2 bases from V and 3 bases from J; junction bases left unmatched: 4. Germline lookup yields CDR1 MNHNS and CDR2 SASEGT. This chain's CDR3 is CASSESAGGYTGELFF. For the CDR3, the DNA is TGTGCCAGCAGTGAATCGGCGGGGGGGTACACCGGGGAGCTGTTTTTT.

The chain recombines TRBV5-1 with TRBJ2-1; D gene ambiguous. The CDR3 runs to 13 residues. The germline CDR1 and CDR2 sequences are SGHRS and YFSETQ. The germline V and J ends were trimmed by 4 bases and 8 bases, with 13 bases remaining between them. CDR3 amino acids: CASSPRPLDEQFF. CDR3 DNA sequence: TGCGCCAGCAGCCCTAGGCCCTTGGATGAGCAGTTCTTC.

V is TRBV6-6 and J is TRBJ1-4, with TRBD1 identical over 8 bases. The CDR3 runs 16 residues. Trimming took 6 bases from V and 0 from J; bases not matched to a gene: 6. The germline V gene encodes CDR1 MNHNY and CDR2 SVGAGI (reference sequence). The CDR3 coding sequence is TGTGCCAGCAGAAGGGACAGGTGGACAACTAATGAAAAACTGTTTTTT. Encoded protein: CASRRDRWTTNEKLFF.

The chain has TRBV2 and TRBJ2-7; 12 bases are shared with TRBD2. From germline, CDR1 is SNHLY and CDR2 FYNNEI. The J segment lost 2 bases and the V segment lost 5 bases, leaving 4 bases of the junction unmatched. This CDR3 has 15 residues. In nucleotides, the CDR3 is TGTGCCAGCAGTTCCGGACTAGCGGGGCCCTACGAGCAGTACTTC. Its protein product is CASSSGLAGPYEQYF.

The chain carries TRBV9 and TRBJ1-1; no clear D. V was clipped by 3 bases and J by 1 base, with 4 bases between them. The germline V gene encodes CDR1 SGDLS and CDR2 YYNGEE. The CDR3 contains 12 residues. The CDR3 sequence is CASSAQNTEAFF. In nucleotides, the CDR3 is TGTGCCAGCAGCGCCCAGAACACTGAAGCTTTCTTT.

This clone showed up just once. The chain links TRBV6-5 to TRBJ1-2; TRBD1 might be the D (5 bases). CDR1 MNHEY and CDR2 SVGAGI come from the germline V gene. CDR3 size: 14 residues. V was pared by 5 bases and J by 6 bases, with 16 bases between. CDR3 sequence reads: CASSPLGGVNGYTF. The CDR3 coding sequence is TGTGCCAGCAGTCCCCTTGGGGGGGTAAATGGCTACACCTTC.

The chain employs TRBV7-2 and TRBJ1-6, with a possible D match to TRBD1 (5 bases). In germline, CDR1 is SGHTA, CDR2 FQGNSA. V gave up 5 bases and J gave up 1 base, with 12 bases separating them. The CDR3 is 16 residues long. The CDR3 loop reads CASSPRQGSYNSPLHF. CDR3 nucleotide sequence: TGTGCCAGCAGCCCTAGGCAGGGATCCTATAATTCACCCCTCCACTTT.

The gene calls are TRBV29-1 and TRBJ1-2, with no clear D. This CDR3 has 12 amino acids. CDR1 SQVTM and CDR2 ANQGSEA come from the germline V gene. Between the trimmed V and J ends, which lost 5 bases and 0 bases, there was a span of 7 bases. CDR3 sequence: CSVFRPNYGYTF. The CDR3 region has the DNA TGCAGCGTTTTTCGACCTAACTATGGCTACACCTTC.

The rearrangement links TRBV7-2 to TRBJ2-2; D is unclear. The CDR3 consists of 14 residues. Germline V CDR1 and CDR2: SGHTA, FQGNSA. V was pared by 0 bases and J by 5 bases, with 7 bases between. CDR3 protein: CASSLATRTGELFF. In DNA form, the CDR3 reads TGTGCCAGCAGCTTAGCGACCCGAACCGGGGAGCTGTTTTTT.

This sequence joins TRBV27 and TRBJ2-3; no clear D. The CDR3 is made up of 16 amino acids. Trimming took off 4 bases at V and 1 base at J, with 15 bases between the two ends. The V gene's germline CDR1 is MNHEY and CDR2 SMNVEV (reference sequence). CDR3 sequence (DNA): TGTGCCAGCAGTTCCCTTCGTGGGATGGGCACAGATACGCAGTATTTT. This translates into CASSSLRGMGTDTQYF.

The V and J genes are TRBV14 and TRBJ2-7; D not resolved. V lost 3 bases, J lost 1 base, and 7 bases lay in between. Germline lookup yields CDR1 SGHDN and CDR2 FVKESK. CDR3 size: 13 residues. CDR3 sequence reads: CASSHWQSYEQYF. The CDR3 nucleotides read TGTGCCAGCAGCCATTGGCAGTCCTACGAGCAGTACTTC.

V is TRBV19 and J is TRBJ1-1; a possible D gene is TRBD1 (5 bases). CDR1 is LNHDA and CDR2 is SQIVND in the germline V gene (reference sequence). V dropped 3 bases and J dropped 4 bases, with 12 bases sitting between them. The CDR3 runs 14 residues. The CDR3 reads CASSIGGGTTEAFF. In DNA form, the CDR3 reads TGTGCCAGTAGTATCGGCGGGGGAACCACTGAAGCTTTCTTT.

The chain couples TRBV7-9 to TRBJ2-7; 9 nucleotides match TRBD2. CDR3 length: 15 amino acids. Germline lookup yields CDR1 SEHNR and CDR2 FQNEAQ (reference sequence). The V segment lost 3 bases and the J segment 0 bases; nucleotides outside the gene matches: 3. CDR3 in amino acids: CASSLWTSVSYEQYF. The CDR3, as DNA: TGTGCCAGCAGCTTGTGGACTAGCGTCTCCTACGAGCAGTACTTC.

This clone was seen a handful of times. The V gene is TRBV11-2, the J gene TRBJ1-1, with no clear D. The germline V and J ends were trimmed by 0 bases and 4 bases, with 12 bases remaining between them. The germline CDR1 and CDR2 sequences are SGHAT and FQNNGV. The CDR3 length is 15 residues. DNA for the CDR3: TGTGCCAGCAGCTTAGATCCATGGGGAAGCACTGAAGCTTTCTTT. It codes for CASSLDPWGSTEAFF.

In nucleotides, the CDR3 is TGTGCCTGGAGGTGGACAGGGGGGAGACAAAACGAGCAGTACTTC. Translated: CAWRWTGGRQNEQYF. The rearrangement links TRBV30 to TRBJ2-7, with TRBD1 identical over 10 bases. Trimming at V came to 3 bases and at J to 5 bases, leaving 10 bases not matched to a gene. This CDR3 is 15 amino acids long. CDR1 and CDR2 (germline): GTSNPN, SVGIG (reference sequence). The complete variable domain, with remaining parts taken from reference TRBV30 and TRBJ2-7, reads SQTIHQWPATLVQPVGSPLSLECTVEGTSNPNLYWYRQAAGRGLQLLFYSVGIGQISSEVPQNLSASRPQDRQFILSSKKLLLSDSGFYLCAWRWTGGRQNEQYFGPGTRLTVT.

V gene TRBV7-2 combines with J gene TRBJ2-7; 11 bases map to TRBD2. The CDR3 sequence is 14 residues long. Germline loops: CDR1 SGHTA, CDR2 FQGNSA. The ends lost 5 bases at V and 7 bases at J; junction bases unmatched: 7. As DNA, the CDR3 is TGTGCCAGCAGCCCCGTAGCGGGGGGGAGAGAGCAGTACTTC. Protein: CASSPVAGGREQYF.

V and J are TRBV18 and TRBJ2-5, with 12 bases that match TRBD2. The germline gives CDR1 KGHSH, CDR2 LQKENI. Trimming took 5 bases from V and 9 from J; bases not matched to a gene: 10. The CDR3 loop spans 15 amino acids. The CDR3 spells CASSFTTSGSSSQYF. The CDR3 DNA reads TGTGCCAGCTCATTTACGACTAGCGGGAGTTCTTCCCAGTACTTC.

The chain is built from TRBV7-2 and TRBJ1-2; 10 bases fit TRBD1. Germline CDR1 and CDR2: SGHTA and FQGNSA. Unmatched junction bases numbered 10, after V lost 5 bases and J lost 4 bases. The CDR3 length is 16 residues. As DNA, the CDR3 is TGTGCCAGCAGCCCTGGGACAGGGGTGAAGGTCTATGGCTACACCTTC. Protein: CASSPGTGVKVYGYTF.

This rearrangement joins TRBV19 to TRBJ2-1; D might be TRBD1 (6 bases). The germline V gene encodes CDR1 LNHDA and CDR2 SQIVND (reference sequence). The V end lost 7 bases, the J end lost 3 bases, and 16 bases lay between the germline ends. This CDR3 comprises 15 residues. The CDR3 DNA sequence: TGTGCCAGTACCAAACCAGGGGTTTTCTACAATGAGCAGTTCTTC. Translation gives CASTKPGVFYNEQFF.

The chain is built from TRBV4-1 and TRBJ2-3; D perhaps matches TRBD2 (6 bases). V gave up 3 bases and J gave up 4 bases, with 14 bases separating them. CDR1 is MGHRA and CDR2 is YSYEKL in the germline V gene. The CDR3 is 15 amino acids. The CDR3 loop reads CASSHGGEGADTQYF. The DNA of the CDR3 is TGCGCCAGCAGCCATGGAGGGGAAGGGGCAGATACGCAGTATTTT.

This chain uses TRBV19 with TRBJ2-6, with TRBD1 as a possible D gene (5 bases). Germline V gene sequence: CDR1 LNHDA, CDR2 SQIVND (reference sequence). Deletions cut 5 bases from V and 4 bases from J, with 15 bases between. The CDR3 runs 16 residues. This CDR3 is CASSVPTASGANVLTF. The CDR3 bases are TGTGCCAGTAGTGTACCGACAGCTTCCGGGGCCAACGTCCTGACTTTC.

This clone was found a few times. The chain combines TRBV19 with TRBJ1-2, with unresolved D. This CDR3 region has 12 residues. V lost 3 bases, J lost 4 bases, and 6 bases lay in between. CDR1 is LNHDA, CDR2 SQIVND, per germline (reference sequence). The CDR3: CASSISVYGYTF. CDR3 sequence (DNA): TGTGCCAGTAGTATTTCCGTCTATGGCTACACCTTC.

This clone has only a few counts. The chain couples TRBV5-1 to TRBJ2-7, with TRBD1 matching over 11 bases. The V gene's germline CDR1 is SGHRS and CDR2 YFSETQ. V shed 4 bases, J shed 3 bases, and the junction held 6 bases outside the gene matches. This CDR3 contains 15 residues. CDR3: CASSPTGTGGYEQYF. The CDR3 DNA is TGCGCCAGCAGCCCTACCGGGACAGGGGGCTACGAGCAGTACTTC.

V is TRBV19 and J is TRBJ2-1, with 11 bases aligning to TRBD2. V shed 4 bases, J shed 7 bases, and the junction held 3 bases outside the gene matches. The length of the CDR3 is 14 residues. Germline CDR1 is LNHDA and CDR2 is SQIVND (reference sequence). CDR3 coding DNA: TGTGCCAGTAGTACTAGCGGGGGGAGGAATGAGCAGTTCTTC. This gives the protein CASSTSGGRNEQFF.

This clone showed up just a few times. The chain uses TRBV27 and TRBJ1-1; no definite D call. CDR1 and CDR2 (germline): MNHEY, SMNVEV (reference sequence). CDR3 length equals 12 residues. Deletions cut 4 bases from V and 5 bases from J, with 8 bases between. The chain's CDR3 is CASSSTGTEAFF. The CDR3 DNA reads TGTGCCAGCAGTTCCACGGGGACTGAAGCTTTCTTT.